The clone carrying this T cell receptor (beta chain) was detected only once. With a J-beta primer mix and a sample-barcoded 5' primer, a second PCR ran roughly 6 to 11 cycles. TCRdb re-called the 5' RACE reads with MiXCR, one entry per CDR3 protein. The sample lists 800,000 to 900,000 distinct CDR3 sequences, approximately 59% occurring once. This entry comes from a study of blood T cells in healthy people across ages. With V trimmed by 5 bases and J by 7 bases, 17 bases remained unmatched. Germline V gene data show CDR1 as SGHVS and CDR2 as FNYEAQ. CDR3 length equals 18 residues. The chain recombines TRBV7-6 with TRBJ2-1, with 10 bases that match TRBD1. The material sequenced was blood. This clonotype was obtained from a man aged 30-40 years in good health. CDR3 bases: TGTGCCAGCAGCCCCCCGACAGGGGGCCTCCTGCAGGTGAATGAGCAGTTCTTC. Amino acid sequence: CASSPPTGGLLQVNEQFF.